The 8 T cell receptor beta chains listed next were all sequenced from one sample in a study of control samples from healthy donors and cancer patients. Measured with immunoSEQ multiplex PCR; TCRdb has only the in-frame clones, and not every one. The sample lists about 64,000 clones, more than 85% occurring once. The sequenced sample was PBMCs. These TCRs come from a man aged 35 to 55 with colorectal cancer.

The V call is TRBV19, the J call TRBJ1-5; D possibly corresponds to TRBD1 (6 bases). V lost 0 bases to trimming and J lost 2 bases, with 14 bases between them. This CDR3 spans 17 amino acids. The germline CDR1 and CDR2 sequences are LNHDA and SQIVND (reference sequence). CDR3 amino acids: CASSIDRGGWGNQPQHF. DNA of the CDR3: TGTGCCAGTAGTATAGATCGAGGGGGATGGGGCAATCAGCCCCAGCATTTT.

This clone was seen only once. The chain recombines TRBV5-6 with TRBJ2-7; 13 bases align to TRBD2. CDR1 is SGHDT, CDR2 YYEEEE, per germline. The CDR3 sequence is 15 residues long. The junction had 8 bases not matched to a gene; V was cut back by 4 bases and J by 7 bases. In DNA form, the CDR3 reads TGTGCCAGCAGCGGGGGACTAGCGGGGATTGGAGAGCAGTACTTC. Protein product: CASSGGLAGIGEQYF.

The gene calls are TRBV11-3 and TRBJ2-7, with 8 bases aligning to TRBD1. Losses at the gene ends were 5 bases for V and 3 bases for J; bases not matched to a gene: 6. Per the germline V gene, CDR1 is SGHNT and CDR2 is YENEEA. This CDR3 is 14 amino acids long. The CDR3 sequence is CASSTRQGLYEQYF. CDR3 DNA sequence: TGTGCCAGCAGCACCCGACAGGGGCTCTACGAGCAGTACTTC.

The rearrangement uses TRBV13 and TRBJ1-2, with D possibly being TRBD1 (5 bases). Deletions cut 5 bases from V and 2 bases from J, with 15 bases between. There are 15 residues in the CDR3. The germline V gene encodes CDR1 PRHDT and CDR2 FYEKMQ (reference sequence). In DNA, the CDR3 is TGTGCCAGCAGCAGTAAGGCAAAGGGGAACTATGGCTACACCTTC. Residues: CASSSKAKGNYGYTF.

This CDR3 reads CATSGTGFYKFF. CDR3 DNA: TGTGCCACCAGCGGGACAGGGTTTTACAAGTTCTTC. This chain joins TRBV15 and TRBJ2-1, with 9 bases lining up with TRBD1. This CDR3 is 12 amino acids long. V lost 5 bases, J lost 14 bases, and 7 bases stayed unmatched. CDR1 and CDR2 (germline): LNHNV, YYDKDF (reference sequence).

This chain's CDR3 is CASTEWTGGRGEQFF. The CDR3 DNA reads TGTGCCAGCACGGAATGGACAGGGGGCAGGGGGGAGCAGTTCTTC. The chain recombines TRBV6-5 with TRBJ2-1; 11 bases fit TRBD1. The V segment lost 7 bases and the J segment 10 bases; nucleotides outside the gene matches: 12. Germline V CDR1 and CDR2: MNHEY, SVGAGI. This CDR3 has 15 residues.

The chain is built from TRBV9 and TRBJ2-5; TRBD1 might be the D (6 bases). In germline, CDR1 is SGDLS, CDR2 YYNGEE. The CDR3 length is 16 residues. The V and J ends lost 0 bases and 4 bases respectively, with 16 bases between them. CDR3 sequence reads: CASSVEGVRRVETQYF. DNA of the CDR3: TGTGCCAGCAGCGTAGAGGGGGTAAGGCGGGTAGAGACCCAGTACTTC.

On this clone itself: The same CDR3 is also encoded by other DNA sequences in this sample. The gene calls are TRBV5-1 and TRBJ1-1, with D uncertain. Per germline, CDR1 SGHRS and CDR2 YFSETQ. This CDR3 has 13 residues. Trimming pared 0 bases from V and 2 bases from J, leaving 5 bases between. As DNA, the CDR3 is TGCGCCAGCAGCTTGGCCGGCAACACTGAAGCTTTCTTT. This codes for CASSLAGNTEAFF. Combining the CDR3 with reference TRBV5-1 and TRBJ1-1 gives the whole variable domain KAGVTQTPRYLIKTRGQQVTLSCSPISGHRSVSWYQQTPGQGLQFLFEYFSETQRNKGNFPGRFSGRQFSNSRSEMNVSTLELGDSALYLCASSLAGNTEAFFGQGTRLTVV.